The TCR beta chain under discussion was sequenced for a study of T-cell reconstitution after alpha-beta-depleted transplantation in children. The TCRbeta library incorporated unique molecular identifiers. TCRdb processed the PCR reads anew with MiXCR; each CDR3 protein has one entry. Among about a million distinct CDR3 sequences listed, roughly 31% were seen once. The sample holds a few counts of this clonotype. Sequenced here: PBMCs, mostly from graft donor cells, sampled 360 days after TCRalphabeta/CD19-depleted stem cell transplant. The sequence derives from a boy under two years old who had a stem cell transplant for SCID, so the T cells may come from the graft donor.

The CDR3 here is CASSWVLGEKLFF. CDR3 bases: TGTGCCAGCAGTTGGGTCCTTGGTGAAAAACTGTTTTTT. The J gene is TRBJ1-4, the V gene TRBV12-3 or TRBV12-4; no firm D call. The ends were cut back, 4 bases at V and 7 bases at J, with 10 bases in the middle. The CDR3 has 13 amino acids.